The 32 T cell receptor beta chains below come from one sample, sequenced in a study of cytomegalovirus exposure and HLA in healthy donors. Primers included in the PCR were 60 Vbeta and 13 Jbeta primers. Measured with immunoSEQ multiplex PCR; TCRdb has only the in-frame clones, and not every one. Here the sample spans approximately 150,000 clones, roughly 80% being singletons. Sequenced material: PBMCs. These receptors were taken from a male donor in good health and CMV-seronegative.

The table lists this clone with a few counts. This sequence joins TRBV18 and TRBJ1-1; D is possibly TRBD1 (6 bases). The V gene's germline CDR1 is KGHSH and CDR2 LQKENI. V was trimmed by 4 bases and J by 1 base, leaving 13 bases between them. This CDR3 spans 15 amino acids. The CDR3 nucleotides are TGTGCCAGCTCACTTCAAAGGACAGAGAACACTGAAGCTTTCTTT. Translated, it gives CASSLQRTENTEAFF.

V and J are TRBV18 and TRBJ2-3; TRBD1 is a possible D gene (6 bases). Trimming removed 1 base at V and 1 base at J, with 9 bases between. Germline V gene lookup returns CDR1 KGHSH and CDR2 LQKENI. There are 15 residues in the CDR3. The CDR3 protein is CASSPLRGRTDTQYF. The CDR3 DNA follows: TGTGCCAGCTCACCACTCAGGGGACGCACAGATACGCAGTATTTT.

The rearrangement uses TRBV7-2 and TRBJ2-3; tentatively, D is TRBD2 (6 bases). Per the germline V gene, CDR1 is SGHTA and CDR2 is FQGNSA. This CDR3 has 16 amino acids. The V gene lost 5 bases and the J gene lost 4 bases, with 19 bases spanning the gap. The CDR3 spells CASSLGTFTRPDTQYF. The CDR3, as DNA: TGTGCCAGCAGCCTCGGGACTTTCACCCGGCCAGATACGCAGTATTTT.

The rearrangement links TRBV27 to TRBJ1-1; TRBD1 might be the D (6 bases). The V end lost 6 bases, the J end lost 0 bases, and 17 bases lay between the germline ends. CDR3 length equals 16 residues. Germline V CDR1 and CDR2: MNHEY, SMNVEV (reference sequence). CDR3 amino acids: CASRHLQGGMNTEAFF. The CDR3 coding sequence is TGTGCCAGCAGACATTTACAGGGAGGGATGAACACTGAAGCTTTCTTT.

The chain recombines TRBV7-2 with TRBJ1-1, with 10 bases identical to TRBD1. Trimming removed 5 bases from V and 8 bases from J; junction bases left unmatched: 8. This CDR3 has 14 amino acids. Germline CDR1 and CDR2: SGHTA and FQGNSA. The CDR3 region has the DNA TGTGCCAGCAGCCGGGTCGGGACAGGGGTCGAAGCTTTCTTT. It translates to CASSRVGTGVEAFF.

J is TRBJ2-3 and V is TRBV9; TRBD2 agrees at 10 bases. Germline V gene sequence: CDR1 SGDLS, CDR2 YYNGEE. V gave up 1 base and J gave up 8 bases; unmatched junction bases: 10. This CDR3 comprises 16 residues. The DNA for the CDR3 is TGTGCCAGCAGCGTAATTCCTAGCGGGAGCTTACGTACGCAGTATTTT. This translates into CASSVIPSGSLRTQYF.

The chain couples TRBV5-6 to TRBJ2-7; the D gene is possibly TRBD2 (5 bases). V dropped 4 bases and J dropped 2 bases, with 16 bases sitting between them. The CDR3 is 15 amino acids. Looked up from germline, CDR1 is SGHDT and CDR2 is YYEEEE. The CDR3 DNA is TGTGCCAGCAGCGTACGGGATACATTCCCCTACGAGCAGTACTTC. The encoded protein is CASSVRDTFPYEQYF.

This clone was counted only a few times. As DNA, the CDR3 is TGTGCCAGTAGTAGCCAGTCGACTAGCGGCCCCTACAATGAGCAGTTCTTC. Translating gives CASSSQSTSGPYNEQFF. V is TRBV19 and J is TRBJ2-1, with 9 nucleotides matching TRBD2. J lost 2 bases, V lost 4 bases, and 9 bases had no gene match. In germline, CDR1 is LNHDA, CDR2 SQIVND (reference sequence). This CDR3 is 17 amino acids long.

In regard to this clone: Other DNA sequences in this specimen translate into the identical CDR3. The genes are TRBV18 and TRBJ2-7, with 7 bases that match TRBD2. The CDR3 has 15 amino acids. Germline CDR1 reads KGHSH; CDR2 reads LQKENI. V lost 6 bases, J lost 4 bases, and 12 bases stayed unmatched. The CDR3 reads CASSPLASGGYEQYF. The CDR3 nucleotides read TGTGCCAGCTCGCCTCTTGCTAGCGGTGGTTACGAGCAGTACTTC.

The CDR3 loop is CASSDGASFDNYGYTF. The CDR3 nucleotides read TGTGCCAGCAGTGACGGAGCCTCCTTTGACAACTATGGCTACACCTTC. The rearrangement joins TRBV2 to TRBJ1-2; D unclear. V lost 3 bases and J lost 2, with 16 bases in between. CDR3 length equals 16 residues. Germline-derived CDR1 and CDR2 are SNHLY and FYNNEI.

The CDR3, as DNA: TGTGCCAGCAGTCCCCCCCTTTACAATGAGCAGTTCTTC. Amino acids: CASSPPLYNEQFF. The genes are TRBV28 and TRBJ2-1; D is unresolved. Trimming took 5 bases from V and 4 from J, leaving 9 bases between them. Germline values: CDR1 MDHEN, CDR2 SYDVKM. This CDR3 spans 13 amino acids. The variable domain in full, with the rest retrieved from reference TRBV28 and TRBJ2-1, is DVKVTQSSRYLVKRTGEKVFLECVQDMDHENMFWYRQDPGLGLRLIYFSYDVKMKEKGDIPEGYSVSREKKERFSLILESASTNQTSMYLCASSPPLYNEQFFGPGTRLTVL.

The V and J genes are TRBV11-2 and TRBJ1-1; 8 nucleotides agree with TRBD1. V lost 5 bases to trimming and J lost 1 base; unmatched junction nucleotides: 9. The CDR3 has 16 amino acids. Germline V gene data show CDR1 as SGHAT and CDR2 as FQNNGV. The CDR3 protein is CASSRRGRDGNTEAFF. The CDR3 nucleotides read TGTGCCAGCAGCCGCAGGGGGCGGGATGGGAACACTGAAGCTTTCTTT.

V gene TRBV7-9 combines with J gene TRBJ1-2; D possibly corresponds to TRBD1 (6 bases). CDR3 length equals 13 residues. Trimming took off 5 bases at V and 1 base at J, with 8 bases between the two ends. The germline CDR1 and CDR2 sequences are SEHNR and FQNEAQ (reference sequence). The CDR3 nucleotides are TGTGCCAGCAGCCGGACAGATAACTATGGCTACACCTTC. As protein: CASSRTDNYGYTF. Complete variable domain (other parts from reference TRBV7-9 and TRBJ1-2): DTGVSQNPRHKITKRGQNVTFRCDPISEHNRLYWYRQTLGQGPEFLTYFQNEAQLEKSRLLSDRFSAERPKGSFSTLEIQRTEQGDSAMYLCASSRTDNYGYTFGSGTRLTVV.

The gene calls are TRBV7-9 and TRBJ1-6; tentatively, D is TRBD1 (5 bases). The CDR3 covers 17 residues. The V gene lost 5 bases and the J gene lost 6 bases, with 20 bases spanning the gap. CDR1 SEHNR and CDR2 FQNEAQ come from the germline V gene (reference sequence). The CDR3 region is CASSPDFRGSFNSPLHF. CDR3 in DNA: TGTGCCAGCAGCCCCGACTTTAGGGGATCATTTAATTCACCCCTCCACTTT.

This chain links TRBV5-4 with TRBJ2-3, with 9 bases that match TRBD1. The CDR3 totals 16 residues. From germline, CDR1 is SGHNT and CDR2 YYREEE (reference sequence). V lost 2 bases and J lost 6; bases outside the gene matches: 10. The CDR3 loop is CASSFDPGQGMDTQYF. The DNA for the CDR3 is TGTGCCAGCAGCTTCGATCCGGGACAGGGAATGGATACGCAGTATTTT. Filled out from reference TRBV5-4 and TRBJ2-3, the complete variable domain reads ETGVTQSPTHLIKTRGQQVTLRCSSQSGHNTVSWYQQALGQGPQFIFQYYREEENGRGNFPPRFSGLQFPNYSSELNVNALELDDSALYLCASSFDPGQGMDTQYFGPGTRLTVL.

The CDR3 DNA follows: TGTGCCAGCAGCTTAGATACAGGGTACTCCTACGAGCAGTACTTC. It translates to CASSLDTGYSYEQYF. The chain combines TRBV7-2 with TRBJ2-7, with D perhaps matching TRBD1 (6 bases). With 1 base removed from V and 0 bases from J, the gap between germline ends came to 10 bases. The CDR3 length is 15 residues. In germline, CDR1 is SGHTA, CDR2 FQGNSA.

This clone was seen just once. V usage is TRBV7-9 and J usage is TRBJ2-1; a weak D match, TRBD2 (5 bases). CDR1 and CDR2 from the germline V gene are SEHNR and FQNEAQ (reference sequence). The ends were cut back, 3 bases at V and 5 bases at J, with 11 bases in the middle. This CDR3 has 14 residues. CDR3 bases: TGTGCCAGCAGCTTCGGGGTCCTGGACAATGAGCAGTTCTTC. As protein: CASSFGVLDNEQFF. The full variable domain, rest sourced from reference TRBV7-9 and TRBJ2-1, is DTGVSQNPRHKITKRGQNVTFRCDPISEHNRLYWYRQTLGQGPEFLTYFQNEAQLEKSRLLSDRFSAERPKGSFSTLEIQRTEQGDSAMYLCASSFGVLDNEQFFGPGTRLTVL.

This rearrangement joins TRBV11-3 to TRBJ2-1; 8 bases match TRBD2. The CDR3 spans 14 residues. Germline CDR1 is SGHNT and CDR2 is YENEEA. The J segment lost 15 bases and the V segment lost 0 bases, leaving 10 bases of the junction unmatched. The CDR3 sequence: CASSLDSQAGEMFF. The CDR3 DNA is TGTGCCAGCAGCTTAGATTCGCAAGCGGGAGAGATGTTCTTC.

This clone was seen a handful of times. The chain recombines TRBV4-3 with TRBJ2-1; 7 bases are shared with TRBD2. In germline, CDR1 is LGHNA, CDR2 YSLEER. With 6 bases clipped from V and 9 bases from J, the junction kept 8 bases outside the gene matches. This CDR3 region has 13 residues. DNA for the CDR3: TGCGCCAGCAGTTACGGAGGGAGGGGTGAGCAGTTCTTC. Protein product: CASSYGGRGEQFF.

This chain connects TRBV19 to TRBJ1-5, with 11 bases aligning to TRBD1. With 11 bases clipped from V and 5 bases from J, the junction kept 14 bases outside the gene matches. CDR3 length equals 16 residues. Per germline, CDR1 LNHDA and CDR2 SQIVND (reference sequence). The CDR3 DNA follows: TGTGCCTCCTCCGGACAGGGGGCCCTTGGAGATCAGCCCCAGCATTTT. It codes for CASSGQGALGDQPQHF.

The rearrangement uses TRBV7-2 and TRBJ2-5, with a weak D call TRBD1 (5 bases). Germline CDR1 and CDR2: SGHTA and FQGNSA. The CDR3 consists of 17 residues. Trimming took 1 base from V and 1 from J, leaving 16 bases between them. CDR3 sequence: CASSLVRQGQVQETQYF. In DNA, the CDR3 is TGTGCCAGCAGCTTAGTCCGGCAGGGCCAAGTCCAAGAGACCCAGTACTTC.

This sequence joins TRBV2 and TRBJ2-5; tentative D call: TRBD1 (5 bases). V was cut by 5 bases and J by 5 bases, with 12 bases left in between. The V gene's germline CDR1 is SNHLY and CDR2 FYNNEI. The CDR3 is 13 amino acids. This CDR3 reads CASSSDSRETQYF. CDR3 bases: TGTGCCAGCAGTTCCGACAGCCGGGAGACCCAGTACTTC.

The J gene is TRBJ1-1, the V gene TRBV7-9; D unresolved. CDR1 is SEHNR and CDR2 is FQNEAQ in the germline V gene (reference sequence). The CDR3 has 13 amino acids. The V end was cut by 5 bases, the J end by 0 bases, with 7 bases between. The CDR3 bases are TGTGCCAGCAGCCGTACAGTGAACACTGAAGCTTTCTTT. This translates into CASSRTVNTEAFF.

This clone has more than one count but fewer than ten. V and J are TRBV29-1 and TRBJ1-2; the match to TRBD1 covers 7 bases. This CDR3 contains 16 residues. V lost 0 bases, J lost 4 bases, and 11 bases stayed unmatched. Germline CDR1 SQVTM, CDR2 ANQGSEA. The DNA for the CDR3 is TGCAGCGTTGAAGAGACCGCTCGACAGGGTGGCTATGGCTACACCTTC. It encodes CSVEETARQGGYGYTF.

The CDR3 reads CASSAGGRYSYEQYF. The CDR3 DNA follows: TGTGCCAGTAGCGCCGGTGGGAGGTATTCCTACGAGCAGTACTTC. This sequence joins TRBV19 and TRBJ2-7; D is possibly TRBD2 (6 bases). Trimming pared 6 bases from V and 1 base from J, leaving 16 bases between. The CDR3 runs 15 residues. CDR1 and CDR2 from the germline V gene are LNHDA and SQIVND (reference sequence). The variable domain in full, with the rest retrieved from reference TRBV19 and TRBJ2-7, is DGGITQSPKYLFRKEGQNVTLSCEQNLNHDAMYWYRQDPGQGLRLIYYSQIVNDFQKGDIAEGYSVSREKKESFPLTVTSAQKNPTAFYLCASSAGGRYSYEQYFGPGTRLTVT.

This chain links TRBV11-3 with TRBJ2-1, with 7 bases fitting TRBD2. The CDR3 has 15 residues. The ends lost 5 bases at V and 9 bases at J; junction bases unmatched: 13. The germline V gene encodes CDR1 SGHNT and CDR2 YENEEA. The CDR3 here is CASSPDLRETGEQFF. The CDR3 DNA follows: TGTGCCAGCAGCCCGGACTTGCGGGAGACTGGTGAGCAGTTCTTC. Based on the CDR3 plus reference TRBV11-3 and TRBJ2-1, the full variable domain is EAGVVQSPRYKIIEKKQPVAFWCNPISGHNTLYWYLQNLGQGPELLIRYENEEAVDDSQLPKDRFSAERLKGVDSTLKIQPAELGDSAVYLCASSPDLRETGEQFFGPGTRLTVL.

In its sample, this clone was seen a few times. The V and J genes are TRBV23-1 and TRBJ1-6; 9 nucleotides line up with TRBD1. TRBV23-1 belongs to the ORF category, with a function that is uncertain. V gave up 5 bases and J gave up 10 bases; unmatched junction bases: 9. CDR3 length: 15 residues. The CDR3 reads CASSCSWTGDSPLHF. The CDR3 nucleotides read TGCGCCAGCAGTTGTTCCTGGACAGGGGACTCACCCCTCCACTTT.

The CDR3 sequence: CASSQGFSGATSYEQYF. The DNA for the CDR3 is TGCGCCAGCAGCCAAGGGTTTAGCGGGGCTACCTCCTACGAGCAGTACTTC. The gene calls are TRBV4-3 and TRBJ2-5; TRBD2 aligns across 8 bases. The J call may be in error: the DNA end matches TRBJ2-7 better. Germline V gene data show CDR1 as LGHNA and CDR2 as YSLEER. This CDR3 has 17 amino acids.

The chain uses TRBV28 and TRBJ1-2; TRBD1 matches 7 bases. Germline loops: CDR1 MDHEN, CDR2 SYDVKM. This CDR3 contains 14 residues. The J segment lost 4 bases and the V segment lost 6 bases, leaving 8 bases of the junction unmatched. The CDR3 DNA sequence: TGTGCCAGCAGCCCCGGGGACAGCCTCTATGGCTACACCTTC. Its translation: CASSPGDSLYGYTF.

The chain links TRBV7-3 to TRBJ1-1, with 7 bases matching TRBD1. With 0 bases clipped from V and 4 bases from J, the junction kept 8 bases outside the gene matches. Germline V CDR1 and CDR2: SGHTA, FQGTGA. The length of the CDR3 is 16 residues. The CDR3 loop is CASSLTGTDLSTEAFF. The CDR3 DNA reads TGTGCCAGCAGCTTAACGGGGACAGACTTGAGCACTGAAGCTTTCTTT.

The V call is TRBV4-1, the J call TRBJ1-1, with no clear D. This CDR3 comprises 17 residues. Between the trimmed V and J ends, which lost 4 bases and 1 base, there was a span of 19 bases. Germline-derived CDR1 and CDR2 are MGHRA and YSYEKL. The CDR3, as DNA: TGCGCCAGCAGCCGAATGTCCCAGGTGGTCAGGAACACTGAAGCTTTCTTT. This sequence encodes CASSRMSQVVRNTEAFF.

V gene TRBV9 combines with J gene TRBJ2-7, with 7 positions matching TRBD1. V lost 2 bases, J lost 2 bases, and 4 bases stayed unmatched. The CDR3 contains 14 residues. Germline V lookup: CDR1 SGDLS, CDR2 YYNGEE. Here the CDR3 DNA reads TGTGCCAGCAGCGTGTGGGACAGCCCCTACGAGCAGTACTTC. Protein: CASSVWDSPYEQYF.